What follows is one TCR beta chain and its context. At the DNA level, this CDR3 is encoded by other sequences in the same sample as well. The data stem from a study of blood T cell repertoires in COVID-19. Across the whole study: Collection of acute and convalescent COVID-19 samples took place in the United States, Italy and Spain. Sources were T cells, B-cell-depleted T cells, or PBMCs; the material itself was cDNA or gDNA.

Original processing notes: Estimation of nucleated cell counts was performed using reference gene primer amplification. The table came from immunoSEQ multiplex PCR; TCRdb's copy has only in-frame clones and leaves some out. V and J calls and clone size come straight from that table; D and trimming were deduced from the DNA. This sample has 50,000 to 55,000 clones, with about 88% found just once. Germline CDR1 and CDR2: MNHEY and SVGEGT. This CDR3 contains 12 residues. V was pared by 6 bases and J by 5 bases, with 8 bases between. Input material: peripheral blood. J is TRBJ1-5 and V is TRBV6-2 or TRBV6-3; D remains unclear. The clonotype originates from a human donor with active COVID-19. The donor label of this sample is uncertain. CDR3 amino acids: CASSSTDQPQHF. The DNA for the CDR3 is TGTGCCAGCAGCTCAACAGATCAGCCCCAGCATTTT.